These 26 T cell receptor beta chains were sequenced from one sample in a study of blood T cell repertoires in COVID-19. Generated by immunoSEQ multiplex PCR, the TCRdb table keeps only in-frame clones and is missing some. The sample consists of a few hundred thousand clones, 85% to 90% of them appearing once. Sequencing input: PBMCs or T cells enriched from blood (not recorded which). Receptor source: a woman between 18 and 29 years old who had recovered from COVID-19.

This CDR3 reads CASSEPFQGTDTEAFF. As DNA, the CDR3 is TGTGCCAGCAGTGAACCATTCCAGGGAACGGACACTGAAGCTTTCTTT. The chain is built from TRBV6-1 and TRBJ1-1; tentative D call: TRBD1 (5 bases). V dropped 2 bases and J dropped 3 bases, with 16 bases sitting between them. The CDR3 has 16 amino acids. Germline CDR1 reads MNHNS; CDR2 reads SASEGT.

The chain has TRBV18 and TRBJ1-6; D is uncertain. The CDR3 has 15 amino acids. V dropped 2 bases and J dropped 5 bases, with 10 bases sitting between them. Germline CDR1 is KGHSH and CDR2 is LQKENI. The CDR3 region has the DNA TGTGCCAGCTCACCATTGGGTAGCGATAATTCACCCCTCCACTTT. It translates to CASSPLGSDNSPLHF.

This chain links TRBV5-6 with TRBJ1-4; 8 bases match TRBD1. J gave up 6 bases and V 1 base, and 5 bases lay outside the gene matches. Germline assignment: CDR1 SGHDT and CDR2 YYEEEE. The CDR3 runs 15 residues. The DNA of the CDR3 is TGTGCCAGCAGCTTGTTGGACAGGGATGATGAAAAACTGTTTTTT. Protein: CASSLLDRDDEKLFF.

The chain combines TRBV6-1 with TRBJ2-2; D perhaps matches TRBD1 (5 bases). CDR1 and CDR2 (germline): MNHNS, SASEGT. This CDR3 is built from 16 residues. V was clipped by 4 bases and J by 2 bases, with 14 bases between them. The CDR3 spells CASSVLGAVNTGELFF. CDR3 nucleotides: TGTGCCAGCAGTGTCCTAGGGGCAGTAAACACCGGGGAGCTGTTTTTT.

The CDR3 spells CASAPGQGDTGELFF. In nucleotides, the CDR3 is TGTGCCAGTGCACCGGGACAGGGGGACACCGGGGAGCTGTTTTTT. This rearrangement joins TRBV19 to TRBJ2-2, with 11 bases matching TRBD1. The CDR3 consists of 15 residues. V was pared by 8 bases and J by 3 bases, with 5 bases of the junction left unmatched. Germline V lookup: CDR1 LNHDA, CDR2 SQIVND (reference sequence).

The genes are TRBV6-5 and TRBJ1-1; perhaps TRBD1 as D (5 bases). Germline CDR1 reads MNHEY; CDR2 reads SVGAGI. Trimming pared 6 bases from V and 4 bases from J, leaving 12 bases between. The CDR3 contains 13 residues. CDR3 sequence (DNA): TGTGCCAGCAGCCGGGGGGGTATCACTGAAGCTTTCTTT. Its protein is CASSRGGITEAFF.

V is TRBV2 and J is TRBJ1-5; D not resolved. Germline lookup yields CDR1 SNHLY and CDR2 FYNNEI. The CDR3 length is 15 residues. V was shortened by 6 bases and J by 0 bases, with 12 bases between the two germline ends. The CDR3 here is CASRVSAFSNQPQHF. DNA for the CDR3: TGTGCCAGCAGGGTCAGTGCATTTAGCAATCAGCCCCAGCATTTT.

The V call is TRBV7-3, the J call TRBJ1-1; 8 bases are a match to TRBD1. The CDR3 runs to 14 residues. With V trimmed by 5 bases and J by 2 bases, 4 bases remained unmatched. The V gene's germline CDR1 is SGHTA and CDR2 FQGTGA. The CDR3 DNA is TGTGCCAGCAGCCTACAGGGGGGCAACACTGAAGCTTTCTTT. Its translation is CASSLQGGNTEAFF.

The chain couples TRBV2 to TRBJ1-2; 8 nucleotides match TRBD1. CDR1 and CDR2 (germline): SNHLY, FYNNEI. With V trimmed by 6 bases and J by 2 bases, 5 bases remained unmatched. This CDR3 is built from 14 residues. CDR3 sequence (DNA): TGTGCCAGCAGCACAAGACAGGGGAACTATGGCTACACCTTC. Encoded protein: CASSTRQGNYGYTF. Using reference TRBV2 and TRBJ1-2 for the parts outside the CDR3, the full variable domain is EPEVTQTPSHQVTQMGQEVILRCVPISNHLYFYWYRQILGQKVEFLVSFYNNEISEKSEIFDDQFSVERPDGSNFTLKIRSTKLEDSAMYFCASSTRQGNYGYTFGSGTRLTVV.

This chain links TRBV9 with TRBJ2-2; possible D gene TRBD1, 6 bases. Germline CDR1 and CDR2: SGDLS and YYNGEE. This CDR3 comprises 14 residues. V lost 0 bases and J lost 4, with 7 bases in between. CDR3 protein: CASSVAQGTGELFF. In nucleotides, the CDR3 is TGTGCCAGCAGCGTAGCACAGGGCACCGGGGAGCTGTTTTTT.

This chain connects TRBV2 to TRBJ2-5; 10 bases agree with TRBD1. CDR1 is SNHLY and CDR2 is FYNNEI in the germline V gene. The CDR3 runs to 17 residues. J lost 5 bases, V lost 6 bases, and 15 bases had no gene match. The DNA for the CDR3 is TGTGCCAGCAGGGAAAGACAGGGGGCGGTGATTTTGGAGACCCAGTACTTC. Translating gives CASRERQGAVILETQYF.

The chain joins TRBV7-2 to TRBJ1-5; 9 bases fit TRBD1. This CDR3 has 16 residues. The germline gives CDR1 SGHTA, CDR2 FQGNSA. The V and J ends lost 1 base and 7 bases, in that order; junction bases with no gene match: 8. CDR3 bases: TGTGCCAGCAGCTTAGGAGGGACAGGGTATAGGCAGCCCCAGCATTTT. It yields the protein CASSLGGTGYRQPQHF.

V usage is TRBV13 and J usage is TRBJ1-4, with TRBD1 matching 8 bases. This CDR3 is 14 amino acids long. J lost 14 bases, V lost 0 bases, and 8 bases had no gene match. Germline assignment: CDR1 PRHDT and CDR2 FYEKMQ (reference sequence). CDR3 bases: TGTGCCAGCAGCTTAGGCAGGGGGCCTCAACGTCTGTTTTTT. It codes for CASSLGRGPQRLFF.

The chain has TRBV6-1 and TRBJ1-6, with D uncertain. This CDR3 is built from 18 residues. The ends were cut back, 4 bases at V and 0 bases at J, with 16 bases in the middle. Germline CDR1 reads MNHNS; CDR2 reads SASEGT. The CDR3 spells CASSGTTTSSSYNSPLHF. Here the CDR3 DNA reads TGTGCCAGCAGTGGAACGACAACGTCAAGCTCCTATAATTCACCCCTCCACTTT.

The table lists this clone with a count of one. V gene TRBV3-1 (or the pseudogene TRBV3-2) combines with J gene TRBJ1-1, with D possibly TRBD1 on 5 matching bases. Germline V CDR1 and CDR2: LGHDT, YNNKEL (reference sequence). V lost 1 base, J lost 0 bases, and 9 bases lay in between. There are 15 residues in the CDR3. In DNA form, the CDR3 reads TGTGCCAGCAGCCAAGGGGGGGGAATGAACACTGAAGCTTTCTTT. It is translated as CASSQGGGMNTEAFF.

This clone was seen a single time. The chain uses TRBV10-1 and TRBJ1-3; D possibly corresponds to TRBD1 (6 bases). The V and J ends lost 4 bases and 4 bases respectively, with 8 bases between them. The germline gives CDR1 WNHNN, CDR2 SYGVQD (reference sequence). The CDR3 runs 13 residues. The CDR3 loop is CASSGTGGNTIYF. The CDR3 nucleotides are TGCGCCAGCAGTGGAACAGGGGGAAACACCATATATTTT.

The gene calls are TRBV7-9 and TRBJ2-7, with 11 bases that match TRBD2. The CDR3 loop spans 14 amino acids. V was pared by 5 bases and J by 7 bases, with 7 bases of the junction left unmatched. From germline, CDR1 is SEHNR and CDR2 FQNEAQ (reference sequence). The CDR3, as DNA: TGTGCCAGCAGCCCTACTAGCGGGGGAGGGGAGCAGTACTTC. Its translation: CASSPTSGGGEQYF.

This clone was found a few times. The chain couples TRBV30 to TRBJ2-1, with 7 positions matching TRBD2. J lost 5 bases, V lost 1 base, and 5 bases had no gene match. The germline gives CDR1 GTSNPN, CDR2 SVGIG (reference sequence). This CDR3 comprises 14 residues. CDR3 coding DNA: TGTGCCTGGAGTGCGGGGGGACCGCACAATGAGCAGTTCTTC. Translated: CAWSAGGPHNEQFF.

The genes are TRBV25-1 and TRBJ2-7; no firm D call. The germline CDR1 and CDR2 sequences are MGHDK and SYGVNS. The CDR3 consists of 12 residues. V dropped 6 bases and J dropped 6 bases, with 12 bases sitting between them. CDR3 amino acids: CASRSLRGEQYF. The CDR3 DNA reads as TGTGCCAGCAGATCCTTAAGAGGCGAGCAGTACTTC.

The genes are TRBV3-1 (or the pseudogene TRBV3-2) and TRBJ2-2; 7 bases match TRBD1. CDR1 is LGHDT, CDR2 YNNKEL, per germline (reference sequence). This CDR3 comprises 15 residues. J gave up 6 bases and V 1 base, and 5 bases lay outside the gene matches. CDR3 loop: CASSQGGQGAGELFF. In nucleotides, the CDR3 is TGTGCCAGCAGCCAAGGGGGCCAGGGGGCCGGGGAGCTGTTTTTT.

Details on this clone: This specimen includes other DNA sequences encoding the same CDR3. V and J are TRBV6-5 and TRBJ1-5; no definite D call. Germline V gene sequence: CDR1 MNHEY, CDR2 SVGAGI. The V end lost 6 bases, the J end lost 0 bases, and 6 bases lay between the germline ends. The CDR3 is made up of 13 amino acids. The CDR3 loop reads CASSRDSNQPQHF. DNA of the CDR3: TGTGCCAGCAGCCGGGATAGCAATCAGCCCCAGCATTTT.

This clone was found once. This rearrangement joins TRBV6-5 to TRBJ1-5; the D gene is possibly TRBD1 (6 bases). The CDR3 has 14 residues. With 8 bases removed from V and 7 bases from J, the gap between germline ends came to 18 bases. Germline V gene lookup returns CDR1 MNHEY and CDR2 SVGAGI. For the CDR3, the DNA is TGTGCCAGCCGAGCAGGGGTCGCGTGGCAGCCCCAGCATTTT. Translated: CASRAGVAWQPQHF.

The rearrangement uses TRBV4-1 and TRBJ1-5; TRBD1 aligns across 7 bases. Unmatched junction bases numbered 5, after V lost 1 base and J lost 5 bases. The CDR3 is made up of 15 amino acids. Per the germline V gene, CDR1 is MGHRA and CDR2 is YSYEKL. CDR3: CASSQGDRADQPQHF. In DNA, the CDR3 is TGCGCCAGCAGCCAAGGAGACAGGGCAGATCAGCCCCAGCATTTT.

This clone was detected once. This chain joins TRBV3-1 (or the pseudogene TRBV3-2) and TRBJ1-1; D is ambiguous. Germline V CDR1 and CDR2: LGHDT, YNNKEL (reference sequence). This CDR3 is 10 amino acids long. Trimming took 3 bases from V and 8 from J, leaving 4 bases between them. In DNA, the CDR3 is TGTGCCAGCAGCCAGAGGGAAGCTTTCTTT. Translation: CASSQREAFF.

The V call is TRBV6-5, the J call TRBJ2-4; D unresolved. Germline CDR1 and CDR2: MNHEY and SVGAGI. This CDR3 comprises 12 residues. The ends were cut back, 6 bases at V and 10 bases at J, with 13 bases in the middle. For the CDR3, the DNA is TGTGCCAGCAGGGATCCAGGATGGATTCAGTACTTC. It specifies CASRDPGWIQYF.

This clone has just a few counts. The V and J genes are TRBV5-1 and TRBJ2-7; 9 bases map to TRBD1. Per the germline V gene, CDR1 is SGHRS and CDR2 is YFSETQ. This CDR3 is 15 amino acids long. V gave up 2 bases and J gave up 6 bases; unmatched junction bases: 9. The CDR3 DNA sequence: TGCGCCAGCAGCTTTCCCGGGACAGGGACCCGCGAGCAGTACTTC. Translating gives CASSFPGTGTREQYF.